This T cell receptor (beta chain) was captured in a study of T cells of healthy individuals. TCRdb called the 5' RACE reads again in MiXCR, with one record for every CDR3 protein. The sample lists 40,000 to 65,000 distinct CDR3 sequences, about 15% seen once, with about 16% in the top ten. In this sample, this clonotype is medium-sized. This sequence was found in a human donor in good health.

The CDR3: CASRSIYGSTDTQYF. CDR3 coding DNA: TGTGCCAGCAGATCGATTTACGGTAGCACAGATACGCAGTATTTT. The V and J genes are TRBV6-2 or TRBV6-3 and TRBJ2-3; D is uncertain. This CDR3 has 15 amino acids. Germline V gene lookup returns CDR1 MNHEY and CDR2 SVGEGT. V lost 6 bases, J lost 0 bases, and 13 bases lay in between.